This T cell receptor beta chain was observed in a study of neurological immune-mediated disorders. Whole-study results and caveats: Expanded clones shared no CDR3 amino acid sequences across subjects, suggesting private repertoires in all groups. The multiple sclerosis repertoire cluster had no association with any clinical or MRI feature. The highest TCR clonal expansion occurred in HTLV-1-associated myelopathy; multiple sclerosis fell below healthy controls.

TCRdb reprocessed the 5' RACE reads with MiXCR, giving one entry per CDR3 protein. The sample shows 100,000 or so distinct CDR3 sequences, 3.5% of them seen only once. This clonotype was seen repeatedly, ten times or more. Its antigen is not known. Germline V CDR1 and CDR2: KGHSH, LQKENI. This CDR3 is built from 16 residues. V lost 0 bases and J lost 4, with 15 bases in between. Unsorted libraries used 2 million PBMCs kept at -80 degrees C. This clonotype originated in a woman between 18 and 30 years old with multiple sclerosis. V gene TRBV18 combines with J gene TRBJ1-1; D may be TRBD1 (5 bases). The sequenced sample consisted of PBMCs. CDR3 bases: TGTGCCAGCTCACCACCGTACGGGGCAGCAGCCACTGAAGCTTTCTTT. The encoded protein is CASSPPYGAAATEAFF.